This T cell receptor (beta chain) was documented in a study of spatial heterogeneity in lung cancer. Study as a whole: Samples were donated by 72 untreated early-stage non-small cell lung cancer patients. The count of detected beta-chain sequences consistently exceeded that of alpha-chain sequences. For the average unique TCR and UMI combination, more than 8.5 occurrences appeared in raw reads.

The CDR3 sequence is 14 residues long. Germline V gives CDR1 MDHEN, CDR2 SYDVKM. Trimming cost V 3 bases and J 7 bases, with 12 bases left between them. In TCRdb, the 5' RACE reads were re-called with MiXCR into one record per CDR3 protein. The table lists some 41,000 distinct CDR3 sequences, roughly 10% of them singletons. Time point denoted: blood at routine non-recurrence follow-up after resection. The authors sequenced whole RNA from tumor, nontumor lung or frozen PBMC without sorting. The clonotype comes from a female donor with early-stage non-small cell lung cancer. This chain joins TRBV28 and TRBJ1-4, with a tentative D call TRBD1 (5 bases). The sequencing used PBMCs, collected at follow-up. The CDR3 sequence is CASSFQGPVEKLFF. CDR3 nucleotides: TGTGCCAGCAGTTTCCAGGGTCCGGTTGAAAAACTGTTTTTT.